This entry lists 18 T cell receptor beta chains sequenced from one sample in a study of blood T cell repertoires in COVID-19. The data were produced by immunoSEQ multiplex PCR, yet TCRdb's version contains in-frame clones alone and is incomplete. The profile covers around 240,000 clones, with about 89% appearing a single time and more than 1% taken by the ten largest. The specimen was PBMCs or T cells enriched from blood (not recorded which). These receptors were collected from a human donor in a cohort exposed to, infected with or recovered from COVID-19 (not recorded which). The donor label of this sample is uncertain.

The rearrangement links TRBV2 to TRBJ1-4, with 9 bases aligning to TRBD1. Germline loops: CDR1 SNHLY, CDR2 FYNNEI. CDR3 length: 16 amino acids. Trimming removed 4 bases from V and 1 base from J; junction bases left unmatched: 4. Written as DNA, the CDR3 is TGTGCCAGCAGTGCCAACAGGGGGCTAACTAATGAAAAACTGTTTTTT. The encoded protein is CASSANRGLTNEKLFF. Drawing the rest from reference TRBV2 and TRBJ1-4, the complete variable domain is EPEVTQTPSHQVTQMGQEVILRCVPISNHLYFYWYRQILGQKVEFLVSFYNNEISEKSEIFDDQFSVERPDGSNFTLKIRSTKLEDSAMYFCASSANRGLTNEKLFFGSGTQLSVL.

The chain links TRBV29-1 to TRBJ1-4; D call uncertain. CDR3 length equals 13 residues. Per the germline V gene, CDR1 is SQVTM and CDR2 is ANQGSEA. Between the trimmed V and J ends, which lost 7 bases and 7 bases, there was a span of 16 bases. The CDR3 reads CSALRREGEKLFF. CDR3 sequence (DNA): TGCAGCGCCCTTAGACGAGAGGGTGAAAAACTGTTTTTT.

This chain joins TRBV6-1 and TRBJ2-3; 11 bases line up with TRBD2. Trimming removed 3 bases from V and 1 base from J; junction bases left unmatched: 9. CDR3 size: 18 residues. Germline CDR1 MNHNS, CDR2 SASEGT. The chain's CDR3 is CASSERGLAGGRTDTQYF. The CDR3 nucleotides read TGTGCCAGCAGTGAGCGTGGGCTAGCGGGGGGACGCACAGATACGCAGTATTTT.

The rearrangement links TRBV4-2 to TRBJ2-1, with D tentatively TRBD1 (5 bases). The CDR3 runs 12 residues. The V end lost 4 bases, the J end lost 7 bases, and 8 bases lay between the germline ends. CDR1 is LGHNA, CDR2 YNFKEQ, per germline. The CDR3 region has the DNA TGTGCCAGCAGCCCCCCAGGGAATGAGCAGTTCTTC. Translation gives CASSPPGNEQFF.

CDR3 in DNA: TGTGCCAGCAGCGCTACCGACTGGCAGGGAGGGACCCAGTACTTC. This gives the protein CASSATDWQGGTQYF. The chain recombines TRBV9 with TRBJ2-5, with D perhaps matching TRBD2 (6 bases). V was cut by 3 bases and J by 7 bases, with 19 bases left in between. Germline CDR1 reads SGDLS; CDR2 reads YYNGEE. The CDR3 covers 15 residues.

V gene TRBV4-1 combines with J gene TRBJ2-7; D might be TRBD1 (6 bases). The CDR3 has 15 amino acids. Germline lookup yields CDR1 MGHRA and CDR2 YSYEKL. V was trimmed by 1 base and J by 2 bases, leaving 12 bases between them. The CDR3 reads CASSQVRGYPYEQYF. As DNA, the CDR3 is TGCGCCAGCAGCCAAGTCAGGGGTTATCCCTACGAGCAGTACTTC.

The V gene is TRBV24-1, the J gene TRBJ1-2; 8 positions agree with TRBD1. The CDR3 is 17 residues long. The V segment lost 4 bases and the J segment 6 bases; nucleotides outside the gene matches: 15. Germline values: CDR1 KGHDR, CDR2 SFDVKD. The CDR3 protein is CATSEPGQEHQPHGYTF. The CDR3 DNA is TGTGCCACCAGTGAGCCGGGACAGGAGCATCAACCCCATGGCTACACCTTC.

The chain is built from TRBV12-3 or TRBV12-4 and TRBJ1-1; D remains ambiguous. V was shortened by 6 bases and J by 9 bases, with 17 bases between the two germline ends. The CDR3 length is 13 residues. CDR3 nucleotide sequence: TGTGCCAGCAGAACAAGAACCGGGTTACAAGCTTTCTTT. This codes for CASRTRTGLQAFF.

A few counts support this clone. CDR3 nucleotide sequence: TGTGCCAGCAGCGTAGGGGAGGCAGGCCGGTATGGCTACACCTTC. It translates to CASSVGEAGRYGYTF. The chain recombines TRBV9 with TRBJ1-2, with D unclear. V was shortened by 0 bases and J by 5 bases, with 14 bases between the two germline ends. The germline CDR1 and CDR2 sequences are SGDLS and YYNGEE. The CDR3 loop spans 15 amino acids.

This chain joins TRBV27 and TRBJ1-1, with D tentatively TRBD1 (5 bases). This CDR3 has 16 amino acids. Germline V CDR1 and CDR2: MNHEY, SMNVEV (reference sequence). The ends were cut back, 6 bases at V and 1 base at J, with 18 bases in the middle. CDR3 loop: CASSHYWGGKNTEAFF. The DNA of the CDR3 is TGTGCCAGCAGCCATTATTGGGGCGGAAAGAACACTGAAGCTTTCTTT.

V usage is TRBV9 and J usage is TRBJ1-1; 7 bases fit TRBD1. This CDR3 comprises 14 residues. V was clipped by 4 bases and J by 3 bases; unmatched bases: 6. The germline V gene has CDR1 SGDLS and CDR2 YYNGEE. CDR3 sequence (DNA): TGTGCCAGCAGCCTCCTCCAGGGGGACACTGAAGCTTTCTTT. Its protein product is CASSLLQGDTEAFF.

The chain links TRBV7-9 to TRBJ1-1; TRBD1 might be the D (5 bases). V lost 0 bases to trimming and J lost 7 bases, with 15 bases between them. The CDR3 has 15 residues. Germline lookup yields CDR1 SEHNR and CDR2 FQNEAQ (reference sequence). The CDR3 DNA follows: TGTGCCAGCAGCTTAGCTGTGACAGAGGTTCTTGAAGCTTTCTTT. Protein product: CASSLAVTEVLEAFF.

The chain uses TRBV4-1 and TRBJ1-6; D not certain. Germline V lookup: CDR1 MGHRA, CDR2 YSYEKL. CDR3 size: 14 residues. Trimming pared 1 base from V and 7 bases from J, leaving 8 bases between. The CDR3 protein is CASSQGVVNSPLHF. The CDR3 DNA is TGCGCCAGCAGCCAAGGTGTAGTCAATTCACCCCTCCACTTT.

The rearrangement joins TRBV6-5 to TRBJ1-6; D possibly corresponds to TRBD1 (6 bases). Between the trimmed V and J ends, which lost 5 bases and 6 bases, there was a span of 11 bases. Germline CDR1 is MNHEY and CDR2 is SVGAGI. The CDR3 is 14 residues long. The CDR3 loop is CASSQGRGNSPLHF. Written as DNA, the CDR3 is TGTGCCAGCAGTCAGGGGAGGGGTAATTCACCCCTCCACTTT.

The CDR3 DNA reads as TGTGCCAGCAGCTCTCCCTTGGGCGGGCCATGGGAGCAGTACTTC. Encoded protein: CASSSPLGGPWEQYF. The rearrangement joins TRBV11-2 to TRBJ2-7; D is perhaps TRBD2 (5 bases). Trimming took 4 bases from V and 7 from J, leaving 20 bases between them. Germline V gene sequence: CDR1 SGHAT, CDR2 FQNNGV. The CDR3 is 15 amino acids.

The V call is TRBV5-1, the J call TRBJ2-5; TRBD2 matches at 12 bases. The CDR3 has 15 amino acids. From germline, CDR1 is SGHRS and CDR2 YFSETQ. The V gene end was trimmed by 3 bases and the J gene end by 7 bases; junction bases not matched to a gene: 7. CDR3 sequence (DNA): TGCGCCAGCAGCTCTCGACTAGCGGGGGTTGGGACCCAGTACTTC. This gives the protein CASSSRLAGVGTQYF.

This chain joins TRBV18 and TRBJ2-7, with 9 positions matching TRBD1. CDR1 KGHSH and CDR2 LQKENI come from the germline V gene. Germline trimming cut 4 bases from V and 3 bases from J; bases unmatched to any gene: 4. The CDR3 consists of 14 residues. DNA for the CDR3: TGTGCCAGCTCACGAATGGACAGGGGCTACGAGCAGTACTTC. Translating gives CASSRMDRGYEQYF.

This sequence joins TRBV4-2 and TRBJ2-2; 11 bases align to TRBD2. With 1 base clipped from V and 3 bases from J, the junction kept 19 bases outside the gene matches. The CDR3 runs to 22 residues. Germline V lookup: CDR1 LGHNA, CDR2 YNFKEQ. The CDR3: CASSQVIGLVTSGAFDTGELFF. For the CDR3, the DNA is TGTGCCAGCAGCCAAGTAATTGGGTTGGTGACTAGCGGGGCCTTTGACACCGGGGAGCTGTTTTTT.